The source of this TCR beta chain is a study of blood T cell repertoires in COVID-19. For the study at large: Acute and convalescent COVID-19 specimens originated in the United States, Italy and Spain. Sources were T cells, B-cell-depleted T cells, or PBMCs; the material itself was cDNA or gDNA.

Study members were between about 18 and 89 years old and lived in fewer than 30 US regions. Participants' reported clinical history set cohort assignment. Clones were read by immunoSEQ multiplex PCR, and TCRdb kept only the in-frame ones, dropping some. This sample has about 230,000 clones, with 85% to 90% found just once. Sequenced sample: PBMCs or T cells enriched from blood (not recorded which). This TCR came from a woman aged 25 to 39 with acute COVID-19.

CDR3 sequence reads: CASSQLLMTDVNIQYF. Written as DNA, the CDR3 is TGTGCCAGCAGCCAACTCCTTATGACAGACGTAAACATTCAGTACTTC. The gene calls are TRBV3-1 (or the pseudogene TRBV3-2) and TRBJ2-4; perhaps TRBD1 as D (5 bases). The V end was cut by 2 bases, the J end by 6 bases, with 17 bases between. Germline CDR1 and CDR2: LGHDT and YNNKEL (reference sequence). The CDR3 loop spans 16 amino acids.